Sequencing of this T cell receptor (beta chain) was carried out in a study of T cells after yellow fever vaccination (dated by TCRdb to about 2019). Broadly, across the study: Libraries from fractions with low cell numbers were prepared with the SMART-Seq v4 Ultra Low Input RNA kit. To follow T-cell clones before and after both primary and booster YFV17D yellow fever vaccination, bulk TCR alpha and beta repertoires underwent longitudinal sequencing. Two healthy male donors, one aged 18 to 30 and one aged 30 to 40 years, made up the cohort. Blood was collected at multiple timepoints before and after primary and secondary immunization, and bulk PBMC replicates and cell subsets were isolated.

Overall study results and their limits: A small share of clonotypes occurred in both CD4 and CD8 compartments, likely arising from convergent recombination. Most clones expanded after primary vaccination (96% of CD4 and around 88% of CD8) were re-detected after the booster, suggesting that broad memory maintenance occurred. The secondary T-cell response was found to be weaker but faster than the primary response, with a peak reached on day 5 rather than on day 15. The study included only a couple of donors, which limits how far the findings can be generalized. Computational filtering was needed because FACS-sorted repertoires could contain abundant contaminating clonotypes from the bulk population.

The treatment or condition label for this specimen denotes: live attenuated yellow fever vaccine strain. Two biological replicates of bulk PBMCs were collected at each blood-draw timepoint. A standard Ficoll-Paque protocol was used to isolate PBMCs from peripheral blood. TriZol was used to extract RNA from bulk PBMCs, from CD4 and CD8 fractions, and from dextramer-positive and dextramer-negative fractions. This clonotype was counted ten times or more. Its antigen has not been determined. The input lacks base qualities; no much larger clone sits a single base away. The listed sequencing device is Illumina NovaSeq 6000. TCR cDNA was made using 5'RACE template switching, a step that added a universal primer site and unique molecular identifiers. cDNA synthesis was primed from both the TCR alpha and TCR beta constant segments. Library amplification involved two PCR steps, and the second step added sample barcodes and sequencing adapters. Sequencing of libraries was performed on Illumina HiSeq 2500 (2x100 bp) or NovaSeq (2x150 bp). The paper's processing steps were these. MIGEC handled demultiplexing of reads and collapsing into UMI consensus sequences, while MiXCR performed V(D)J alignment. Using edgeR on replicate PBMC samples, clonotypes were called vaccine-responding if FDR was below 0.01 and the log2 fold change was above 5 up to day 15. Bulk clonotypes were assigned CD4 or CD8 identity according to which sequenced CD4 or CD8 repertoire held them at higher abundance. TCRdb reran the public reads through fastp at Q25 and MiXCR, keeping productive beta chains. Each CDR3 protein appears once, grouped with its most common genes and DNA. The V and J calls were not made by the authors but by TCRdb's processing. Present in this sample are 300,000 to 400,000 distinct CDR3 sequences, around 4.1% of which were seen just once. 20% to 25% of the sample comes from the top ten.

The source is a man aged 18 to 29 who received the YFV17D yellow fever vaccine. The specimen was PBMCs, collected 5 days after the yellow fever booster vaccination.

The nucleotides are TGTGCCAGCAGCCCGTTTGGCAGCCGACGCTACGAGCAGTACTTC. Protein translation: CASSPFGSRRYEQYF. The receptor chain draws on TRBV11-2 and TRBJ2-7, with no D gene named confidently. Counted from cysteine to phenylalanine, this CDR3 has 15 amino acids. The sequence is cut down to CDR3 DNA, 45 bases in frame from base 1. V is clipped by 5 bases and J by 3 bases, and the sequence between their germline boundaries is 17 bases long. CDR1 and CDR2 (SGHAT, FQNNGV) derive from the germline V gene.